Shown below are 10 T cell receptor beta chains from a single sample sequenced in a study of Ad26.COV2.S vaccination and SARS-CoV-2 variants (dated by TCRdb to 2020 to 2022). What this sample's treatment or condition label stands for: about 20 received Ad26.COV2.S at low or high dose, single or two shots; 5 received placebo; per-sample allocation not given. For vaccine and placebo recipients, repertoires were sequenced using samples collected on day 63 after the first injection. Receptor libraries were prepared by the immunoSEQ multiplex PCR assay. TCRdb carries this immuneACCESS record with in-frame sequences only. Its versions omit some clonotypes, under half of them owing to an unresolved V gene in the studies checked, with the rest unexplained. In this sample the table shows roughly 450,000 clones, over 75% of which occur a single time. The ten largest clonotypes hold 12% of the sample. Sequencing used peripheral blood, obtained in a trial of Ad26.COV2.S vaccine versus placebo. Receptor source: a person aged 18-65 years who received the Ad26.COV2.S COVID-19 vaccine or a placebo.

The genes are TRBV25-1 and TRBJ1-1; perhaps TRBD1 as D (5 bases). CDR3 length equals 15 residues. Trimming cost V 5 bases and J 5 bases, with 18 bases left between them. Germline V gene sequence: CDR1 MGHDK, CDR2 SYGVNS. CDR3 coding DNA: TGTGCCAGCAGTACCAACAGGCAGGGAAGGACTGAAGCTTTCTTT. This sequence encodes CASSTNRQGRTEAFF.

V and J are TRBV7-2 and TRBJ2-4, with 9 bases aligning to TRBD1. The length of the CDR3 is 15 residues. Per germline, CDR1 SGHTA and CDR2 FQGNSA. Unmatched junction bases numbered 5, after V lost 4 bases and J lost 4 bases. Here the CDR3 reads CASSYAGQGKNIQYF. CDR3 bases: TGTGCCAGCAGCTACGCTGGACAGGGGAAAAACATTCAGTACTTC.

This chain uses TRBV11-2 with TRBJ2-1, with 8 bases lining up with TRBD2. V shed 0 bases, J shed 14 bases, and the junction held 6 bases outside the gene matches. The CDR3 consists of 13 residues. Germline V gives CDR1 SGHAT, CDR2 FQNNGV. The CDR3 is CASSLEAAGVEFF. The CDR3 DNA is TGTGCCAGCAGCTTAGAAGCAGCGGGGGTTGAGTTCTTC.

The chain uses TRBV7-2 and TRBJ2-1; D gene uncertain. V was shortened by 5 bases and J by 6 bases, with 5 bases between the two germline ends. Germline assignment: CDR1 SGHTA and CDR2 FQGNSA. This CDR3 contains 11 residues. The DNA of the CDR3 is TGTGCCAGCAGCCAGACCAATGAGCAGTTCTTC. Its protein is CASSQTNEQFF.

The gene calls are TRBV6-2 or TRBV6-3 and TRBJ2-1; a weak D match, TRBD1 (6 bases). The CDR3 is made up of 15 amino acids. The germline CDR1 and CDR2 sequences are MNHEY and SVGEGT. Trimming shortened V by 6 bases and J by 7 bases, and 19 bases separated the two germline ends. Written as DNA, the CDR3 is TGTGCCAGCAGCCTCCAGGGGACCCCGGGGAATGAGCAGTTCTTC. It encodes CASSLQGTPGNEQFF.

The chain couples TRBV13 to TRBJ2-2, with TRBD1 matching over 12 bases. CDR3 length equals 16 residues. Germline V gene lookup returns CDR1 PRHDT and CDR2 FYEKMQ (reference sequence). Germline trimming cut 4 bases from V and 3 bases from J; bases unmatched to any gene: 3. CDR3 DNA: TGTGCCAGCAGCTCCCGGGACAGGGGGCACACCGGGGAGCTGTTTTTT. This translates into CASSSRDRGHTGELFF.

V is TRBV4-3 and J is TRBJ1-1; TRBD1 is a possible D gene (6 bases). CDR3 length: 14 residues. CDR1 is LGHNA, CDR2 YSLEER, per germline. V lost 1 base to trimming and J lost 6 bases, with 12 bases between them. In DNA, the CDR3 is TGCGCCAGCAGCCAAGTAGGGGGTTCTGCTGAAGCTTTCTTT. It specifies CASSQVGGSAEAFF.

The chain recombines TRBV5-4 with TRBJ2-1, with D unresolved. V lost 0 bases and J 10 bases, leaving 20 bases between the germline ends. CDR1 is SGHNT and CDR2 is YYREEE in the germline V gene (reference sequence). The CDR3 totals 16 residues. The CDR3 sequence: CASSLAINDPTLEQFF. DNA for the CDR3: TGTGCCAGCAGCTTGGCTATCAATGACCCAACTTTGGAGCAGTTCTTC.

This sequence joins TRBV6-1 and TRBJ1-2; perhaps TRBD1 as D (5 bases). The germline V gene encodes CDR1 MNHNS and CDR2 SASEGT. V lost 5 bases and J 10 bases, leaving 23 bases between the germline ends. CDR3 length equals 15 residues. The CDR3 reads CASSSNPQGPQIYTF. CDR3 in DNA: TGTGCCAGCAGTTCCAATCCCCAGGGTCCCCAAATCTACACCTTC.

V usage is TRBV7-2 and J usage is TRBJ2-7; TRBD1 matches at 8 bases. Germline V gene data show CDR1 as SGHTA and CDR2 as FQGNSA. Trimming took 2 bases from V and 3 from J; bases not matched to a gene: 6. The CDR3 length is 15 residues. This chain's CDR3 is CASSLMGQAHYEQYF. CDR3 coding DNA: TGTGCCAGCAGCTTAATGGGACAGGCCCACTACGAGCAGTACTTC.